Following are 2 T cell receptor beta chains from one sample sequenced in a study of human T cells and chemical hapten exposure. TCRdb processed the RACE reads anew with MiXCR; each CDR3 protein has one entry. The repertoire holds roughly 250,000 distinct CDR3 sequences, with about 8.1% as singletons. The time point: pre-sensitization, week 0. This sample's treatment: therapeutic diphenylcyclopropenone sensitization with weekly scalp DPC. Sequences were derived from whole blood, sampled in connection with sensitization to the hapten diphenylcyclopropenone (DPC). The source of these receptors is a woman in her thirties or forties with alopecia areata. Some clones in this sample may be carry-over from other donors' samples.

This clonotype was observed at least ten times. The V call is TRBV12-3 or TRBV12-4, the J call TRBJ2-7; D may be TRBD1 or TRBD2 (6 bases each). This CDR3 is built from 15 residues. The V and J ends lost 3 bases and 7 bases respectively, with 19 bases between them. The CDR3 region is CASSFAQWGAGEQYF. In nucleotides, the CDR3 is TGTGCCAGCAGTTTCGCCCAATGGGGGGCTGGGGAGCAGTACTTC.

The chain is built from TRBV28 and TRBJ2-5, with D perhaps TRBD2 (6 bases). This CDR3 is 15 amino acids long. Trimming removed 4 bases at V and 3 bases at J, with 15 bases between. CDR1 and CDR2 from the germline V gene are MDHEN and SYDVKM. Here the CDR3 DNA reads TGTGCCAGCAGTTCTCCCGGGACTTGGGAAGAGACCCAGTACTTC. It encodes CASSSPGTWEETQYF.